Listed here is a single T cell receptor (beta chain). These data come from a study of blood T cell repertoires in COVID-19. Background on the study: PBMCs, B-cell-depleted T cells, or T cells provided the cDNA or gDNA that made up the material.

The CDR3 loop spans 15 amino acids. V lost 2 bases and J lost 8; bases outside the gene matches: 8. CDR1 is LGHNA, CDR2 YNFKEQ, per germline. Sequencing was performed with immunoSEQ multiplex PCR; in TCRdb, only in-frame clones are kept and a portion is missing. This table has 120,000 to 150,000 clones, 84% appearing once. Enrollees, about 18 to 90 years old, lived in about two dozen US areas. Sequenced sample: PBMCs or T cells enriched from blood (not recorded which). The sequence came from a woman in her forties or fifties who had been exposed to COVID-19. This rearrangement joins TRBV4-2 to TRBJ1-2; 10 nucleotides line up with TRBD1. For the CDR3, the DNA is TGTGCCAGCAGCCAAACCGCGGACAGGGGGGAGGGCTACACCTTC. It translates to CASSQTADRGEGYTF.